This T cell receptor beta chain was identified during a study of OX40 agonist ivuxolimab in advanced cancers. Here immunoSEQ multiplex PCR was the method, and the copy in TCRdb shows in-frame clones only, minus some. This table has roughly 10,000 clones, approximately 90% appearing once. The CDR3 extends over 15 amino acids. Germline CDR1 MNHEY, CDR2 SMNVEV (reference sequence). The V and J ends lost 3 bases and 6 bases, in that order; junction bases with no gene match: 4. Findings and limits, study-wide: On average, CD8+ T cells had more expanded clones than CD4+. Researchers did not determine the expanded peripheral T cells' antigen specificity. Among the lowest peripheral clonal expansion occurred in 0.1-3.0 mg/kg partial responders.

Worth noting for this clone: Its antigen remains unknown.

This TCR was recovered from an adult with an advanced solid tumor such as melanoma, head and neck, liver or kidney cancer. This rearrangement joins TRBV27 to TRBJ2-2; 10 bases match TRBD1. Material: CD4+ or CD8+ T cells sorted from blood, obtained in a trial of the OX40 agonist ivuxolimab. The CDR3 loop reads CASSFGTGVAGELFF. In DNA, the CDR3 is TGTGCCAGCAGTTTTGGGACAGGGGTGGCCGGGGAGCTGTTTTTT.